One sample yielded the 15 T cell receptor beta chains listed below, sequenced in a study of T cells in Graves' hyperthyroidism and ophthalmopathy. TCR beta CDR3 sequences were amplified from RNA transcripts. The primer set for the first-round RT-PCR of the TCR CDR3 was HTBI. TCRdb independently ran MiXCR on the multiplex PCR reads; one entry per CDR3 protein. This sample has about 380,000 distinct CDR3 sequences, with approximately 17% found just once. The material sequenced was blood. These receptors all come from a man between 18 and 29 years old with Graves' ophthalmopathy.

This clonotype occurred many times. The V call is TRBV6-2 or TRBV6-3, the J call TRBJ1-4, with D unclear. Germline-derived CDR1 and CDR2 are MNHEY and SVGEGT. The CDR3 covers 16 residues. The V gene lost 5 bases and the J gene lost 4 bases, with 17 bases spanning the gap. This CDR3 is CASSLDPGGYNEKLFF. The CDR3 nucleotides are TGTGCCAGCAGTCTCGACCCGGGTGGCTATAATGAAAAACTGTTTTTT.

This clonotype turned up a few times. The chain joins TRBV7-9 to TRBJ2-1; possibly TRBD2 for D (7 bases). Germline lookup yields CDR1 SEHNR and CDR2 FQNEAQ (reference sequence). This CDR3 region has 17 residues. V was trimmed by 5 bases and J by 3 bases, leaving 20 bases between them. Here the CDR3 DNA reads TGTGCCAGCAGCCAAGCCCCTAGGGGGGGCCTCTACAATGAGCAGTTCTTC. It codes for CASSQAPRGGLYNEQFF.

In its sample, this clonotype was seen many times. This rearrangement joins TRBV6-1 to TRBJ2-1; 10 nucleotides match TRBD1. With 5 bases clipped from V and 0 bases from J, the junction kept 7 bases outside the gene matches. Germline V gives CDR1 MNHNS, CDR2 SASEGT. CDR3 length: 17 amino acids. The CDR3 reads CASSISTGGYSYNEQFF. Written as DNA, the CDR3 is TGTGCCAGCAGTATTTCGACAGGGGGCTACTCCTACAATGAGCAGTTCTTC.

This clonotype was picked up a small number of times. The rearrangement uses TRBV5-6 and TRBJ2-5; D possibly matches TRBD1 or TRBD2 (6 bases each). Germline values: CDR1 SGHDT, CDR2 YYEEEE. With 4 bases removed from V and 5 bases from J, the gap between germline ends came to 15 bases. The CDR3 is made up of 14 amino acids. This CDR3 reads CASSRGGPGETQYF. CDR3 bases: TGTGCCAGCAGCCGAGGGGGGCCCGGGGAGACCCAGTACTTC. The full variable domain, completed using reference TRBV5-6 and TRBJ2-5, is DAGVTQSPTHLIKTRGQQVTLRCSPKSGHDTVSWYQQALGQGPQFIFQYYEEEERQRGNFPDRFSGHQFPNYSSELNVNALLLGDSALYLCASSRGGPGETQYFGPGTRLLVL.

This clonotype occurred many times. The V call is TRBV7-9, the J call TRBJ1-1; tentative D call: TRBD1 (6 bases). The germline gives CDR1 SEHNR, CDR2 FQNEAQ (reference sequence). Trimming stripped 5 bases from V and 6 bases from J, with 10 bases between. The CDR3 runs to 12 residues. The CDR3 region has the DNA TGTGCCAGCAGCGACAAGGGGGCTGAAGCTTTCTTT. Its protein product is CASSDKGAEAFF.

This clonotype was seen a few times. J is TRBJ1-1 and V is TRBV3-1, with a possible D match to TRBD1 (5 bases). Germline V gene data show CDR1 as LGHDT and CDR2 as YNNKEL (reference sequence). Deletions cut 1 base from V and 6 bases from J, with 12 bases between. The CDR3 is 14 residues long. CDR3 loop: CASSQAPPGAEAFF. The CDR3 nucleotides read TGTGCCAGCAGCCAAGCCCCCCCGGGGGCTGAAGCTTTCTTT.

CDR3 residues: CASSTHPTADRFSYEQFF. In nucleotides, the CDR3 is TGTGCCAGCAGCACCCATCCAACAGCCGACAGGTTCTCCTACGAGCAGTTCTTC. V and J are TRBV7-8 and TRBJ2-7, with a tentative D call TRBD1 (6 bases). The J call may be mistaken, given a closer DNA end match to TRBJ2-1. In germline, CDR1 is SGHVS, CDR2 FQNEAQ. The CDR3 loop spans 18 amino acids.

The sample holds many counts of this clonotype. J is TRBJ2-3 and V is TRBV11-2, with D tentatively TRBD1 (6 bases). V gave up 5 bases and J gave up 0 bases, with 18 bases separating them. This CDR3 region has 17 residues. Germline V gene sequence: CDR1 SGHAT, CDR2 FQNNGV. CDR3 region: CASSEQPGQRSTDTQYF. For the CDR3, the DNA is TGTGCCAGCAGCGAACAACCGGGACAACGTAGCACAGATACGCAGTATTTT.

The table lists this clonotype with many counts. The chain recombines TRBV6-5 with TRBJ1-3; D is unresolved. The germline CDR1 and CDR2 sequences are MNHEY and SVGAGI. The CDR3 spans 16 residues. The V end was cut by 0 bases, the J end by 0 bases, with 9 bases between. CDR3 amino acids: CASSYSRESSGNTIYF. The CDR3, as DNA: TGTGCCAGCAGTTACTCCCGGGAGAGCTCTGGAAACACCATATATTTT.

V usage is TRBV12-3 or TRBV12-4 and J usage is TRBJ2-5, with TRBD2 matching over 9 bases. The CDR3 extends over 14 amino acids. The trim removed 6 bases at V and 9 bases at J, leaving 11 bases unmatched. CDR3 residues: CASRPAGVAGAQYF. CDR3 in DNA: TGTGCCAGCAGACCCGCGGGGGTAGCGGGGGCCCAGTACTTC.

The rearrangement uses TRBV18 and TRBJ2-1; D is undetermined. The V gene's germline CDR1 is KGHSH and CDR2 LQKENI. Trimming cost V 3 bases and J 8 bases, with 5 bases left between them. CDR3 length: 11 amino acids. This chain's CDR3 is CASSPDDEQFF. CDR3 nucleotide sequence: TGTGCCAGCTCACCGGACGATGAGCAGTTCTTC.

This clonotype was recorded many times. The chain recombines TRBV11-2 with TRBJ2-3; D gene uncertain. In germline, CDR1 is SGHAT, CDR2 FQNNGV. V gave up 0 bases and J gave up 7 bases, with 8 bases separating them. The CDR3 totals 13 residues. The CDR3 here is CASSLDTWNTQYF. CDR3 in DNA: TGTGCCAGCAGCTTAGATACATGGAATACGCAGTATTTT.

Ten or more counts support this clonotype. The chain recombines TRBV12-3 or TRBV12-4 with TRBJ1-5; 9 bases agree with TRBD1. CDR3 length: 13 residues. Germline trimming cut 6 bases from V and 5 bases from J; bases unmatched to any gene: 2. In DNA form, the CDR3 reads TGTGCCAGCAGCCGGGACAGGGATCAGCCCCAGCATTTT. It encodes CASSRDRDQPQHF.

On this clonotype: The junction differs from germline at one of its ends, possibly a read error. J is TRBJ2-5 and V is TRBV20-1; 7 positions match TRBD1. Germline values: CDR1 DFQATT, CDR2 SNEGSKA (reference sequence). CDR3 length: 12 residues. The CDR3 DNA sequence: TGCAGTGCCACCGACAGGGTGGAGGCCCAGTGCTTC. It specifies CSATDRVEAQCF.

The chain recombines TRBV12-3 or TRBV12-4 with TRBJ1-5; 7 positions agree with TRBD1. The J segment lost 1 base and the V segment lost 5 bases, leaving 2 bases of the junction unmatched. This CDR3 region has 14 residues. This chain's CDR3 is CASSATGSNQPQHF. Written as DNA, the CDR3 is TGTGCCAGCAGTGCGACAGGGAGCAATCAGCCCCAGCATTTT.